This T cell receptor (beta chain) emerged from a study of cytomegalovirus exposure and HLA in healthy donors. Regarding the study as a whole: Both high specificity and high sensitivity reportedly marked the classifier's diagnosis of cytomegalovirus status.

PCR primers comprised 60 Vbeta and 13 Jbeta primers. Libraries were prepared by immunoSEQ multiplex PCR; TCRdb keeps only in-frame clonotypes and omits some of them. The sample records some 130,000 clones, over 70% being singletons. Turning to this clone: Its antigen is undetermined. Germline and junction disagree at one end, which may indicate a read error.

Germline V gene sequence: CDR1 KGHSH, CDR2 LQKENI. This CDR3 is 14 amino acids long. All the people who gave samples were healthy bone marrow donors. The sample taken for sequencing was PBMCs. The J gene is TRBJ1-2, the V gene TRBV18; D possibly corresponds to TRBD1 (6 bases). This sequence originates from a man younger than 45 in good health and CMV-seronegative. CDR3 nucleotides: TGTGCCGGCTCACCCCGAGGGGGGGCGGATGGCTACACCTTC. Encoded protein: CAGSPRGGADGYTF.